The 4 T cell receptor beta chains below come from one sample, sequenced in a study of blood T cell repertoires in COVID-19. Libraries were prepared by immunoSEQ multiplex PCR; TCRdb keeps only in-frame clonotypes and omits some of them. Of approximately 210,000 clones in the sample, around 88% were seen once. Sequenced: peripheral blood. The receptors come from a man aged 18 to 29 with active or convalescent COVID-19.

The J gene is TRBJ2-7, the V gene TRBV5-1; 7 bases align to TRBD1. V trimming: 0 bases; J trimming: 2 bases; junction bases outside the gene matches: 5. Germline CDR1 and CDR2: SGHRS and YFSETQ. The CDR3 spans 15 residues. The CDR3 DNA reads TGCGCCAGCAGCTTGGACCCTACAGGGGCCTACGAGCAGTACTTC. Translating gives CASSLDPTGAYEQYF.

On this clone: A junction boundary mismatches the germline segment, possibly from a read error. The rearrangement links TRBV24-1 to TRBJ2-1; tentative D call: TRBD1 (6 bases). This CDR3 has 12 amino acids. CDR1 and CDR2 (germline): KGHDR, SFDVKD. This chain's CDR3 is CATSDLIGTRVF. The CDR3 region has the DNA TGTGCCACCAGTGATTTGATCGGGACAAGGGTCTTC.

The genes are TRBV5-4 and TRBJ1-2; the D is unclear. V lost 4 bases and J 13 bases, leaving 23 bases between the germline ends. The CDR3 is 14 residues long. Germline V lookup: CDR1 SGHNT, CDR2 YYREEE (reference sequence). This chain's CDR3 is CASSMRAVGDVGTF. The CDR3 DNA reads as TGTGCCAGCAGCATGAGGGCGGTTGGGGATGTAGGCACCTTC. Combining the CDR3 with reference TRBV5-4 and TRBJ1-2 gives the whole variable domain ETGVTQSPTHLIKTRGQQVTLRCSSQSGHNTVSWYQQALGQGPQFIFQYYREEENGRGNFPPRFSGLQFPNYSSELNVNALELDDSALYLCASSMRAVGDVGTFGSGTRLTVV.

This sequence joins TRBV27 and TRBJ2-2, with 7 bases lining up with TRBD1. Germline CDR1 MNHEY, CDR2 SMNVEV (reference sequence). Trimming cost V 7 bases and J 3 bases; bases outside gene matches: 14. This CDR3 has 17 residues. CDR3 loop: CASTTLPSGGYTGELFF. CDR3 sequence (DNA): TGTGCCAGCACCACACTCCCCTCAGGGGGTTACACCGGGGAGCTGTTTTTT.